This entry lists 8 T cell receptor beta chains sequenced from one sample in a study of blood T cell repertoires in COVID-19 (dated by TCRdb to between 2020 and 2021). Libraries were made using the immunoSEQ multiplex PCR assay. What TCRdb holds here is the immuneACCESS table cut down to in-frame rearrangements. Part of the clones is not present; checked against another copy, under half of the missing clones reflect an unresolved V gene, and the others are unexplained. For this sample the table gives a few hundred thousand clones, of which 70% to 90% were detected only once. The ten largest make up 0.87% of the sample. Sequencing used peripheral blood. The receptors here all came from a human donor with COVID-19, enrolled during active disease. The donor label of this sample is uncertain.

This clone was detected ten times or more. The chain uses TRBV28 and TRBJ2-7, with a tentative D call TRBD2 (6 bases). The CDR3 totals 13 residues. Per germline, CDR1 MDHEN and CDR2 SYDVKM. Deletions cut 0 bases from V and 5 bases from J, with 8 bases between. The CDR3 coding sequence is TGTGCCAGCAGTTTATGGGGGAGGAACGAGCAGTACTTC. It codes for CASSLWGRNEQYF.

Only one count was recorded for this clone. The chain links TRBV5-1 to TRBJ2-2, with TRBD2 matching 15 bases. The CDR3 totals 18 residues. Germline CDR1 SGHRS, CDR2 YFSETQ. V gave up 4 bases and J gave up 4 bases; unmatched junction bases: 8. DNA of the CDR3: TGCGCCAGCAGCCTCGGACTAGCGGGAGGGTCGAGCACCGGGGAGCTGTTTTTT. This sequence encodes CASSLGLAGGSSTGELFF.

The genes are TRBV9 and TRBJ2-3; 9 bases line up with TRBD2. The CDR3 extends over 15 amino acids. The V gene's germline CDR1 is SGDLS and CDR2 YYNGEE. Trimming at V came to 4 bases and at J to 4 bases, leaving 7 bases not matched to a gene. CDR3: CASSSAGGGADTQYF. CDR3 nucleotide sequence: TGTGCCAGCAGCTCGGCGGGAGGGGGAGCAGATACGCAGTATTTT.

A word on this clone: Other DNA sequences in this specimen translate into the identical CDR3. V is TRBV7-2 and J is TRBJ1-3, with D hard to call. V was cut by 3 bases and J by 0 bases, with 9 bases left in between. The V gene's germline CDR1 is SGHTA and CDR2 FQGNSA. The CDR3 runs to 15 residues. In DNA, the CDR3 is TGTGCCAGCAGCTTGGGCCCGAGCTCTGGAAACACCATATATTTT. This gives the protein CASSLGPSSGNTIYF.

This clone was seen only once. The chain has TRBV9 and TRBJ2-3; tentative D call: TRBD1 (6 bases). The CDR3 consists of 15 residues. The ends were cut back, 3 bases at V and 6 bases at J, with 17 bases in the middle. The germline V gene has CDR1 SGDLS and CDR2 YYNGEE. CDR3 in amino acids: CASSEGPHQGDTQYF. Written as DNA, the CDR3 is TGTGCCAGCAGCGAAGGCCCCCACCAGGGGGATACGCAGTATTTT.

V usage is TRBV12-3 or TRBV12-4 and J usage is TRBJ1-5, with 7 bases aligning to TRBD1. Trimming removed 6 bases from V and 7 bases from J; junction bases left unmatched: 6. The CDR3 extends over 13 amino acids. The CDR3, as DNA: TGTGCCAGCAGGGGGACAGAGGGGCAGCCCCAGCATTTT. Protein sequence: CASRGTEGQPQHF.

This chain joins TRBV27 and TRBJ1-5; 8 positions agree with TRBD1. The CDR3 consists of 15 residues. J gave up 4 bases and V 1 base, and 3 bases lay outside the gene matches. Germline V gene sequence: CDR1 MNHEY, CDR2 SMNVEV (reference sequence). This CDR3 is CASSLLGQANQPQHF. As DNA, the CDR3 is TGTGCCAGCAGTTTATTGGGACAGGCGAATCAGCCCCAGCATTTT.

The chain carries TRBV4-2 and TRBJ2-1; 14 bases match TRBD2. The CDR3 runs 22 residues. V shed 0 bases and J 0 bases; nucleotides not matched to a gene: 13. Germline V gene data show CDR1 as LGHNA and CDR2 as YNFKEQ. CDR3 coding DNA: TGTGCCAGCAGCCAAGATACGGGGACTAGCGGGAGATCGGTGGGCTCCTACAATGAGCAGTTCTTC. Translated, it gives CASSQDTGTSGRSVGSYNEQFF.